Presented here are 27 T cell receptor beta chains from one specimen sequenced in a study of T-cell reconstitution after alpha-beta-depleted transplantation in children. Researchers prepared the TCRbeta library using unique molecular identifiers, the study reports. MiXCR, applied by TCRdb to the PCR reads, yields one record per CDR3 protein. The table has 230,000 or so distinct CDR3 sequences, around 12% seen once. The sequencing here drew on PBMCs from the stem cell graft donor, taken from the stem cell graft. These receptors were taken from a human donor who donated a stem cell graft to a child with acute lymphoblastic leukemia.

As for this clonotype: One base away lies a much larger clone, so this may be a sequencing read error. The V call is TRBV4-2, the J call TRBJ2-7; 7 nucleotides align to TRBD1. Trimming at V came to 4 bases and at J to 5 bases, leaving 11 bases not matched to a gene. This CDR3 has 15 residues. Germline CDR1 is LGHNA and CDR2 is YNFKEQ. The CDR3 loop is CASSPEGAWLHEQYF. CDR3 DNA: TGTGCCAGCAGCCCTGAGGGGGCCTGGTTGCACGAGCAGTACTTC.

This sequence joins TRBV20-1 and TRBJ2-7, with TRBD1 matching over 8 bases. Germline V gene data show CDR1 as DFQATT and CDR2 as SNEGSKA (reference sequence). CDR3 length: 14 amino acids. The J segment lost 1 base and the V segment lost 3 bases, leaving 5 bases of the junction unmatched. The CDR3 protein is CSASWTGPSYEQYF. Written as DNA, the CDR3 is TGCAGTGCTAGTTGGACAGGGCCGTCCTACGAGCAGTACTTC.

Many counts were recorded for this clonotype. The chain recombines TRBV20-1 with TRBJ1-3; 12 bases fit TRBD1. Losses at the gene ends were 3 bases for V and 2 bases for J; bases not matched to a gene: 5. Germline CDR1 and CDR2: DFQATT and SNEGSKA (reference sequence). This CDR3 contains 16 residues. The CDR3 nucleotides read TGCAGTGCTAGGGGGACAGGGGGCGATACTGGAAACACCATATATTTT. Translated, it gives CSARGTGGDTGNTIYF.

Ten or more counts support this clonotype. The chain recombines TRBV12-3 or TRBV12-4 with TRBJ2-3; D might be TRBD1 (5 bases). V was pared by 1 base and J by 4 bases, with 15 bases between. This CDR3 comprises 16 residues. The CDR3 loop is CASSLGSAIRADTQYF. The CDR3 DNA reads as TGTGCCAGCAGTTTAGGGTCGGCAATCAGGGCAGATACGCAGTATTTT.

This clonotype was seen repeatedly, ten times or more. V gene TRBV6-5 combines with J gene TRBJ1-2; D perhaps matches TRBD1 (6 bases). CDR1 is MNHEY and CDR2 is SVGAGI in the germline V gene. The CDR3 is 16 amino acids. Trimming shortened V by 4 bases and J by 1 base, and 16 bases separated the two germline ends. The CDR3 region is CASSSSPRGNNYGYTF. The CDR3, as DNA: TGTGCCAGCAGTTCCTCCCCCAGGGGCAATAACTATGGCTACACCTTC.

This clonotype has ten or more counts. DNA of the CDR3: TGTGCCAGCAGTTTTACGGGGGGCTTAAGCTCTGGGGCCAACGTCCTGACTTTC. Its protein is CASSFTGGLSSGANVLTF. V is TRBV12-3 or TRBV12-4 and J is TRBJ2-6; a weak D match, TRBD2 (7 bases). The CDR3 extends over 18 amino acids. V was shortened by 3 bases and J by 0 bases, with 15 bases between the two germline ends.

This clonotype was recorded many times. J is TRBJ1-2 and V is TRBV25-1, with a possible D match to TRBD1 (6 bases). Between the trimmed V and J ends, which lost 6 bases and 0 bases, there was a span of 26 bases. Germline loops: CDR1 MGHDK, CDR2 SYGVNS. The CDR3 is 19 residues long. In nucleotides, the CDR3 is TGTGCCAGCAGGGCCGCGTGGGGGCCATCGCGCCAAGCTAACTATGGCTACACCTTC. Its protein product is CASRAAWGPSRQANYGYTF.

The table lists this clonotype with many counts. The chain employs TRBV12-3 or TRBV12-4 and TRBJ2-2; D not resolved. V was pared by 2 bases and J by 6 bases, with 4 bases between. There are 12 residues in the CDR3. The CDR3, as DNA: TGTGCCAGCAGTTTACATCCCGGGGAGCTGTTTTTT. The encoded protein is CASSLHPGELFF.

This clonotype was seen many times. The rearrangement joins TRBV5-1 to TRBJ2-1; TRBD1 matches 9 bases. V shed 3 bases, J shed 6 bases, and the junction held 4 bases outside the gene matches. The germline gives CDR1 SGHRS, CDR2 YFSETQ. This CDR3 has 14 amino acids. DNA for the CDR3: TGCGCCAGCAGCTATGGGGGACAGGGCAATGAGCAGTTCTTC. Translated: CASSYGGQGNEQFF.

Ten or more counts support this clonotype. The chain links TRBV4-2 to TRBJ2-7; D perhaps matches TRBD2 (5 bases). Trimming took off 0 bases at V and 9 bases at J, with 15 bases between the two ends. Germline CDR1 LGHNA, CDR2 YNFKEQ. The CDR3 consists of 14 residues. The CDR3 DNA reads as TGTGCCAGCAGCCAAGATGGGCCTTTTGGAGGGCAGTACTTC. Its translation: CASSQDGPFGGQYF.

There are many counts of this clonotype. The chain is built from TRBV29-1 and TRBJ2-1; 7 positions match TRBD1. The CDR3 runs to 14 residues. With V trimmed by 8 bases and J by 4 bases, 11 bases remained unmatched. The germline V gene encodes CDR1 SQVTM and CDR2 ANQGSEA. The CDR3 loop reads CSIILPGQYNEQFF. Here the CDR3 DNA reads TGCAGCATTATTTTACCGGGACAGTACAATGAGCAGTTCTTC.

There are many counts of this clonotype. This rearrangement joins TRBV28 to TRBJ2-5; D is uncertain. CDR1 MDHEN and CDR2 SYDVKM come from the germline V gene. This CDR3 is built from 13 residues. The V end was cut by 3 bases, the J end by 5 bases, with 10 bases between. The CDR3 spells CASSLGSPETQYF. CDR3 in DNA: TGTGCCAGCAGTTTGGGATCGCCGGAGACCCAGTACTTC.

This clonotype occurred many times. The V gene is TRBV6-5, the J gene TRBJ1-3; the D is unclear. The germline gives CDR1 MNHEY, CDR2 SVGAGI. With 0 bases removed from V and 8 bases from J, the gap between germline ends came to 11 bases. This CDR3 spans 14 amino acids. The CDR3 protein is CASSYSRAWDTIYF. In DNA, the CDR3 is TGTGCCAGCAGTTACTCTAGGGCCTGGGACACCATATATTTT.

The chain employs TRBV12-3 or TRBV12-4 and TRBJ2-1; D gene uncertain. V dropped 3 bases and J dropped 4 bases, with 4 bases sitting between them. CDR3 length equals 12 residues. Written as DNA, the CDR3 is TGTGCCAGCAGTTTCTTTTACAATGAGCAGTTCTTC. Translating gives CASSFFYNEQFF.

This clonotype was seen a few times. The chain couples TRBV30 to TRBJ1-5, with D unresolved. Deletions cut 2 bases from V and 5 bases from J, with 16 bases between. The V gene's germline CDR1 is GTSNPN and CDR2 SVGIG (reference sequence). This CDR3 is 15 amino acids long. The CDR3 DNA reads TGTGCCTGGAGTTACCGGGCCCCATCGGATCAGCCCCAGCATTTT. Translation gives CAWSYRAPSDQPQHF.

The sample holds many counts of this clonotype. The J gene is TRBJ2-7, the V gene TRBV6-2 or TRBV6-3, with D maybe TRBD2 (5 bases). CDR1 is MNHEY, CDR2 SVGEGT, per germline. With 9 bases removed from V and 4 bases from J, the gap between germline ends came to 19 bases. The CDR3 length is 14 residues. The CDR3 DNA is TGTGCCAGTAAACTGGCCGGCGGCGGGTACGAGCAGTACTTC. Amino acids: CASKLAGGGYEQYF.

This clonotype was seen repeatedly, ten times or more. The J gene is TRBJ2-1, the V gene TRBV10-3, with D maybe TRBD2 (6 bases). The germline V and J ends were trimmed by 3 bases and 1 base, with 10 bases remaining between them. In germline, CDR1 is ENHRY, CDR2 SYGVKD. There are 15 residues in the CDR3. CDR3 nucleotide sequence: TGTGCCATCAGTGATGGGAGGCGTTCCTACAATGAGCAGTTCTTC. Amino acids: CAISDGRRSYNEQFF.

As for this clonotype: A much bigger clone sits one base away, suggesting this may be a read error. CDR3 sequence: CASSRLQGDHTDAFF. DNA for the CDR3: TGTGCCAGCAGTCGATTACAGGGGGATCACACTGACGCTTTCTTT. The chain combines TRBV27 with TRBJ1-1, with 8 nucleotides matching TRBD1. Germline CDR1 and CDR2: MNHEY and SMNVEV (reference sequence). This CDR3 has 15 amino acids.

This clonotype was counted once. This sequence joins TRBV20-1 and TRBJ2-3; 10 nucleotides agree with TRBD2. The CDR3 covers 14 residues. CDR1 is DFQATT and CDR2 is SNEGSKA in the germline V gene (reference sequence). Trimming removed 1 base from V and 4 bases from J; junction bases left unmatched: 2. CDR3 bases: TGCAGTGCTAGAGCAGCGGGAGGGGCAGATACGCAGTATTTT. This translates into CSARAAGGADTQYF.

This clonotype showed up many times. The rearrangement links TRBV29-1 to TRBJ2-5; no reliable D call. The germline V and J ends were trimmed by 3 bases and 5 bases, with 4 bases remaining between them. Germline-derived CDR1 and CDR2 are SQVTM and ANQGSEA. The CDR3 covers 10 residues. The CDR3 loop is CSVERETQYF. The CDR3 DNA is TGCAGCGTTGAGCGGGAGACCCAGTACTTC.

In its sample, this clonotype was seen many times. The chain joins TRBV20-1 to TRBJ2-5, with no clear D. CDR1 is DFQATT, CDR2 SNEGSKA, per germline (reference sequence). V was trimmed by 6 bases and J by 4 bases, leaving 9 bases between them. This CDR3 is 11 amino acids long. CDR3 in DNA: TGCAGTGCGCGAACCCTAGAGACCCAGTACTTC. Translated, it gives CSARTLETQYF.

This clonotype has a count of ten or more. The chain is built from TRBV7-9 and TRBJ1-2, with 7 bases matching TRBD1. The V and J ends lost 2 bases and 6 bases, in that order; junction bases with no gene match: 3. The germline V gene encodes CDR1 SEHNR and CDR2 FQNEAQ (reference sequence). The length of the CDR3 is 13 residues. CDR3 sequence: CASSLTTGNGYTF. The CDR3, as DNA: TGTGCCAGCAGCTTAACGACAGGGAATGGCTACACCTTC.

This clonotype was found many times. In DNA, the CDR3 is TGTGCCAGCAGTTTAGGGGACTGGCTAAGCTCCTACGAGCAGTACTTC. This encodes CASSLGDWLSSYEQYF. The chain links TRBV28 to TRBJ2-7; tentatively, D is TRBD2 (6 bases). The V end lost 2 bases, the J end lost 0 bases, and 14 bases lay between the germline ends. The CDR3 consists of 16 residues. Germline V gene data show CDR1 as MDHEN and CDR2 as SYDVKM.

The chain employs TRBV5-6 and TRBJ1-2; TRBD1 aligns across 7 bases. Germline trimming cut 4 bases from V and 4 bases from J; bases unmatched to any gene: 10. The CDR3 loop spans 15 amino acids. Germline CDR1 SGHDT, CDR2 YYEEEE. Here the CDR3 DNA reads TGTGCCAGCAGCGGGGGACAGTTTGGGGCCTATGGCTACACCTTC. Its translation is CASSGGQFGAYGYTF.

Ten or more counts support this clonotype. This chain connects TRBV7-9 to TRBJ2-7, with 13 bases lining up with TRBD2. This CDR3 has 15 amino acids. The junction had 1 base not matched to a gene; V was cut back by 3 bases and J by 2 bases. In germline, CDR1 is SEHNR, CDR2 FQNEAQ (reference sequence). In DNA, the CDR3 is TGTGCCAGCAGCTTTACTAGCGGGAGGGCCTACGAGCAGTACTTC. It encodes CASSFTSGRAYEQYF.

This clonotype occurred many times. The rearrangement joins TRBV5-1 to TRBJ2-7; 7 bases match TRBD1. V shed 0 bases and J 3 bases; nucleotides not matched to a gene: 3. This CDR3 has 14 residues. Germline assignment: CDR1 SGHRS and CDR2 YFSETQ. CDR3 region: CASSLDRGYYEQYF. The CDR3, as DNA: TGCGCCAGCAGCTTGGACAGGGGTTACTACGAGCAGTACTTC.

This clonotype appeared many times. The chain links TRBV5-1 to TRBJ2-7; D gene uncertain. The CDR3 totals 15 residues. Germline assignment: CDR1 SGHRS and CDR2 YFSETQ. V was cut by 0 bases and J by 1 base, with 11 bases left in between. This chain's CDR3 is CASSLDPRYSYEQYF. CDR3 in DNA: TGCGCCAGCAGCTTGGACCCCCGCTATTCCTACGAGCAGTACTTC.